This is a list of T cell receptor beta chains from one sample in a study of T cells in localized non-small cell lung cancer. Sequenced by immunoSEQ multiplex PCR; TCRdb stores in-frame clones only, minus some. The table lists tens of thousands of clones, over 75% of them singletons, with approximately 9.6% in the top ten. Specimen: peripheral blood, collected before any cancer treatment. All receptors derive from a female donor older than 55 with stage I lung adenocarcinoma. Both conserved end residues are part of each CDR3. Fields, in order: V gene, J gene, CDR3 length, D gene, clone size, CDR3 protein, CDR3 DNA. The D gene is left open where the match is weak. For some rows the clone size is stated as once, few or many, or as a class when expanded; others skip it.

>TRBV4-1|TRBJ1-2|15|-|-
CASSQELGLGYGYTF
TGCGCCAGCAGCCAAGAGTTGGGGTTAGGCTATGGCTACACCTTC
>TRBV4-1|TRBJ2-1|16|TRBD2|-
CASSLTSGGIYNEQFF
TGCGCCAGCAGCCTGACTAGCGGGGGGATATACAATGAGCAGTTCTTC
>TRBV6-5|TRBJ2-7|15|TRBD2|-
CASSPRLAGSYEQYF
TGTGCCAGCAGTCCCCGACTAGCGGGCTCCTACGAGCAGTACTTC
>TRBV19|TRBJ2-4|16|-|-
CASSEPTTLAKNIQYF
TGTGCCAGTAGCGAACCCACCACCCTAGCCAAAAACATTCAGTACTTC
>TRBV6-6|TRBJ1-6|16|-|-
CASSYSLRDGNSPLHF
TGTGCCAGCAGTTACTCACTCCGGGACGGGAATTCACCCCTCCACTTT
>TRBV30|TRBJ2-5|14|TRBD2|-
CAWSSGTSGRALNF
TGTGCCTGGAGTTCCGGGACTAGCGGGAGGGCCCTAAACTTC
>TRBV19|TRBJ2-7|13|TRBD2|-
CASSVTSANLLNF
TGTGCCAGTAGTGTGACTAGCGCGAACCTCCTGAACTTC
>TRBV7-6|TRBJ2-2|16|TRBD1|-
CASSLVGQGRSGELFF
TGTGCCAGCAGCTTAGTGGGACAGGGAAGGTCCGGGGAGCTGTTTTTT
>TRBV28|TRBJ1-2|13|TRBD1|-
CASIGDSAYGYTF
TGTGCCAGCATTGGGGACAGCGCATATGGCTACACCTTC
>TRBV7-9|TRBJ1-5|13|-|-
CASSSQSNQPQHF
TGTGCCAGCAGCTCGCAGAGCAATCAGCCCCAGCATTTT
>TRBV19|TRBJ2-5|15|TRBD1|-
CASRGGQGGMETQYF
TGTGCCAGTAGAGGGGGACAGGGCGGAATGGAGACCCAGTACTTC
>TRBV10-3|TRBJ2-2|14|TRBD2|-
CAISEKRENGELFF
TGTGCCATCAGTGAAAAGCGGGAGAACGGGGAGCTGTTTTTT
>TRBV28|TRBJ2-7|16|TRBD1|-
CASSPSLGQWGLEQYF
TGTGCCAGCAGTCCATCCCTGGGACAGTGGGGTCTGGAGCAGTACTTC
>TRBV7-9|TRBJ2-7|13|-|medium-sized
CASSLGVNYEQYF
TGTGCCAGCAGCTTAGGTGTCAACTACGAGCAGTACTTC
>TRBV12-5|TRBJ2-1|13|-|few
CASGLGTGNEQFF
TGTGCTAGTGGTTTGGGTACGGGAAATGAGCAGTTCTTC
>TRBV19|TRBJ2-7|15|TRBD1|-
CASSTGTGGFYEQYF
TGTGCCAGTAGTACTGGGACAGGGGGTTTCTACGAGCAGTACTTC
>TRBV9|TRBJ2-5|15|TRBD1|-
CASSVGQGARETQYF
TGTGCCAGCAGCGTAGGGCAGGGGGCCAGAGAGACCCAGTACTTC
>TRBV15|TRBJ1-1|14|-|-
CATSTGRGDTEAFF
TGTGCCACCAGCACTGGAAGGGGGGACACTGAAGCTTTCTTT
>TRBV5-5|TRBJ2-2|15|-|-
CASSQFTANTGELFF
TGTGCCAGCAGTCAGTTCACAGCGAACACCGGGGAGCTGTTTTTT
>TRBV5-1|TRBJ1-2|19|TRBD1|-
CASSLEGQGAFLLGYGYTF
TGCGCCAGCAGCCTTGAGGGACAGGGGGCTTTCTTGCTTGGCTATGGCTACACCTTC
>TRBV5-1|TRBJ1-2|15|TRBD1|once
CASKGGTGEFYGYTF
TGCGCCAGCAAAGGGGGGACAGGGGAATTCTATGGCTACACCTTC
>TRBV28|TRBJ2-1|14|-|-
CASSRPVGTNEQFF
TGTGCCAGCAGTCGCCCGGTTGGAACGAATGAGCAGTTCTTC
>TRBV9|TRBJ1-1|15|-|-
CASSATGTPNTEAFF
TGTGCCAGCAGCGCCACCGGGACACCGAACACTGAAGCTTTCTTT
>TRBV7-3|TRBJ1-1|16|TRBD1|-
CASSPTGGPMNTEAFF
TGTGCCAGCAGCCCGACAGGGGGACCGATGAACACTGAAGCTTTCTTT
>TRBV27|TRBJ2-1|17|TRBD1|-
CASSSGQGAYEGNEQFF
TGTGCCAGCAGTTCGGGACAGGGGGCGTATGAAGGAAATGAGCAGTTCTTC
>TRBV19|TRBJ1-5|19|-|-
CASSILSPFGTGGDQPQHF
TGTGCCAGTAGTATCCTATCTCCCTTCGGGACGGGGGGTGATCAGCCCCAGCATTTT
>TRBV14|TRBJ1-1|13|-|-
CASSRNLNTEAFF
TGTGCCAGCAGCCGGAACTTGAACACTGAAGCTTTCTTT
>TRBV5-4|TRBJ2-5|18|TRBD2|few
CASSLGASGGPSQETQYF
TGTGCCAGCAGCCTAGGGGCTAGCGGGGGGCCCAGCCAAGAGACCCAGTACTTC
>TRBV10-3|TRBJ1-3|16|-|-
CAISESGQLSGNTIYF
TGTGCCATCAGTGAGTCTGGACAGCTCTCTGGAAACACCATATATTTT
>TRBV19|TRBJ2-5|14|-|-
CASSSRAIRETQYF
TGTGCCAGTAGTTCCAGGGCCATTCGTGAGACCCAGTACTTC
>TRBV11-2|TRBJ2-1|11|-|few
CASTDYNEQFF
TGTGCCAGCACAGATTACAATGAGCAGTTCTTC
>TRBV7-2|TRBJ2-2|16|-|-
CASSLNTGNLAGELFF
TGTGCCAGCAGCTTAAATACGGGGAATTTGGCCGGGGAGCTGTTTTTT
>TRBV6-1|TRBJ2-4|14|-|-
CASSRWGAKNIQYF
TGTGCCAGCAGCCGTTGGGGGGCCAAAAACATTCAGTACTTC
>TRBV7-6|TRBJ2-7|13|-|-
CASSTLASYEQYF
TGTGCCAGCAGCACCCTAGCGTCCTACGAGCAGTACTTC
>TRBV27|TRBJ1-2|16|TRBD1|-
CASSSKQGALNYGYTF
TGTGCCAGCAGCTCGAAACAGGGGGCGTTGAACTATGGCTACACCTTC
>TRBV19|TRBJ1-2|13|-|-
CASSPGQLYGYTF
TGTGCCAGTAGTCCCGGGCAGCTCTATGGCTACACCTTC
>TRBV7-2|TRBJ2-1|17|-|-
CASSFNGGQSSYNEQFF
TGTGCCAGCAGCTTTAATGGGGGTCAGAGCTCCTACAATGAGCAGTTCTTC
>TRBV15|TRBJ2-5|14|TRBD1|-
CATSSPQGGETQYF
TGTGCCACCAGCAGCCCACAGGGGGGAGAGACCCAGTACTTC
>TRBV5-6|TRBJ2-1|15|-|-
CASSFYQGEGNEQFF
TGTGCCAGCAGCTTTTACCAGGGCGAAGGGAATGAGCAGTTCTTC
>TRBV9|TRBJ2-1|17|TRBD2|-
CASSAPLAGGSYNEQFF
TGTGCCAGCAGCGCCCCTCTAGCGGGGGGGTCCTACAATGAGCAGTTCTTC
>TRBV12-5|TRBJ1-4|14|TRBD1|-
CASGTTGGQEKLFF
TGTGCTAGTGGCACAACAGGGGGCCAAGAAAAACTGTTTTTT